This T cell receptor beta chain appears in the sequencing data of a study of blood T cell repertoires in COVID-19. About the research overall: Specimens from acute and convalescent COVID-19 originated in the United States, Italy and Spain.

In the original analysis: Amplifying reference gene primers gave estimates of nucleated cell counts. Here immunoSEQ multiplex PCR was the method, and the copy in TCRdb shows in-frame clones only, minus some. That table gives V, J and clone size, and the DNA gave D and trimming. The sample has about 300,000 clones, around 89% seen once; the top ten hold roughly 6.9%. V shed 8 bases and J shed 4 bases, with 15 bases lying between them. Germline V gives CDR1 MNHNY, CDR2 SVGAGI (reference sequence). The CDR3 totals 14 residues. The sequence came from a young woman who had recovered from COVID-19. The sample comprised peripheral blood. V usage is TRBV6-6 and J usage is TRBJ1-5; unclear D gene. CDR3 region: CASYSYERNQPQHF. Here the CDR3 DNA reads TGTGCCAGCTATTCGTATGAGAGGAATCAGCCCCAGCATTTT.